This TCR beta chain comes out of a study of immune cell composition in non-small cell lung cancer. TCRdb keeps only in-frame clones here, not all; method: immunoSEQ multiplex PCR. Seen here are some 6,000 clones, approximately 70% observed once, and the top ten hold about 6%. Overall study results and limits: Overall clonality, unlike maximal tumour-associated clone frequency, did not predict TIL reactivity. Shared sequences between tumour-reactive and dominant in vivo clones were not proven.

Comment on this clone: Antigen: not known.

Normal lung sampling was at least 3 cm from the tumour, as distant as possible. Genomic DNA came from frozen unsorted single-cell suspensions. This CDR3 region has 16 residues. Germline loops: CDR1 SEHNR, CDR2 FQNEAQ (reference sequence). The V end lost 6 bases, the J end lost 3 bases, and 18 bases lay between the germline ends. The chain uses TRBV7-9 and TRBJ2-1, with a possible D match to TRBD1 (6 bases). Specimen: non-adjacent lung tissue. This receptor was identified in a human donor with non-small cell lung cancer. Here the CDR3 DNA reads TGTGCCAGCAGAAAATTCCCGGACAGTCTCTACAATGAGCAGTTCTTC. Translating gives CASRKFPDSLYNEQFF.